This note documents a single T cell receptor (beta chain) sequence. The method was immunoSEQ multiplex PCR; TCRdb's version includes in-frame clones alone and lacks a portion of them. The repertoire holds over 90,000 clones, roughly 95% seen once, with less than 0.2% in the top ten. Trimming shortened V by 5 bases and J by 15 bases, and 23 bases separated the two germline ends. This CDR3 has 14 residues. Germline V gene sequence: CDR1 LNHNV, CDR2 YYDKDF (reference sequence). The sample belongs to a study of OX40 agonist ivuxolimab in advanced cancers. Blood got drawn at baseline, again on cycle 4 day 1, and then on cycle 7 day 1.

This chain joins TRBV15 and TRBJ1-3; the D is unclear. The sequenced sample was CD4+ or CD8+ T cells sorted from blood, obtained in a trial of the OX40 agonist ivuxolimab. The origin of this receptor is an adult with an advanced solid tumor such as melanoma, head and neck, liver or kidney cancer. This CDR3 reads CATSPRGARPTRYF. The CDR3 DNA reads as TGTGCCACCAGCCCGCGAGGAGCCCGCCCTACCCGATATTTT. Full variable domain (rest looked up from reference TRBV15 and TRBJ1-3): DAMVIQNPRYQVTQFGKPVTLSCSQTLNHNVMYWYQQKSSQAPKLLFHYYDKDFNNEADTPDNFQSRRPNTSFCFLDIRSPGLGDTAMYLCATSPRGARPTRYFGEGSWLTVV.